This T cell receptor (beta chain) was profiled in a study of T cell repertoires in cytomegalovirus infection. Background on the study: Public signatures in TCR beta pointed to CMV infection and matching HLA type.

Between the trimmed V and J ends, which lost 6 bases and 4 bases, there was a span of 16 bases. The V gene's germline CDR1 is MDHEN and CDR2 SYDVKM. The CDR3 sequence is 14 residues long. Study-wide results and limits: Totalled public TCR beta family frequency picked out people who carried CMV plus the relevant HLA.

TCRdb passed the reads through MiXCR, listing each CDR3 protein once. The table includes a few hundred thousand distinct CDR3 sequences, just under 25% detected once. This clonotype was counted a few times. What it binds is unknown. The receptor comes from a human donor in good health (CMV status not recorded). Some clones in this sample may be carry-over from other donors' samples. The rearrangement links TRBV28 to TRBJ2-7; D is unclear. The specimen was cultured PBMCs, collected from culture after CMV antigen stimulation. The CDR3 reads CASSHTFETYEQYF. Written as DNA, the CDR3 is TGTGCCAGCAGCCATACGTTCGAAACTTACGAGCAGTACTTC. The full variable domain, rest sourced from reference TRBV28 and TRBJ2-7, is DVKVTQSSRYLVKRTGEKVFLECVQDMDHENMFWYRQDPGLGLRLIYFSYDVKMKEKGDIPEGYSVSREKKERFSLILESASTNQTSMYLCASSHTFETYEQYFGPGTRLTVT.